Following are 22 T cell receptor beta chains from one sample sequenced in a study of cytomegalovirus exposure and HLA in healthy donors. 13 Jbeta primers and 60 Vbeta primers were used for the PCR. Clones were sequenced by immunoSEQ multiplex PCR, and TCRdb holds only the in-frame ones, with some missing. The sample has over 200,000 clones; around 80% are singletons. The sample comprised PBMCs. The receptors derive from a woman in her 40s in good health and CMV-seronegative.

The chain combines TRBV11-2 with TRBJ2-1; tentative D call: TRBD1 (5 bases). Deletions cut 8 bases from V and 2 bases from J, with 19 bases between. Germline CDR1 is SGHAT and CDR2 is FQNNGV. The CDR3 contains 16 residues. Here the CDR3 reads CASGVSRVFPYNEQFF. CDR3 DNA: TGTGCCAGCGGAGTTTCCAGGGTATTTCCCTACAATGAGCAGTTCTTC. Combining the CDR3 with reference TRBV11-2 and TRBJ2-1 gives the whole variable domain EAGVAQSPRYKIIEKRQSVAFWCNPISGHATLYWYQQILGQGPKLLIQFQNNGVVDDSQLPKDRFSAERLKGVDSTLKIQPAKLEDSAVYLCASGVSRVFPYNEQFFGPGTRLTVL.

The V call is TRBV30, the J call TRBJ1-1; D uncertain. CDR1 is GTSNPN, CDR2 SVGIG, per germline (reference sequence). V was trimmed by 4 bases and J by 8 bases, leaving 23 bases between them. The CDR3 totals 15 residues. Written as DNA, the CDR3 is TGTGCCTGGAAGAAGGTGTGGGGAAGGGAGCCCGAAGCTTTCTTT. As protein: CAWKKVWGREPEAFF. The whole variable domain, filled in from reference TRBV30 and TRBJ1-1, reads SQTIHQWPATLVQPVGSPLSLECTVEGTSNPNLYWYRQAAGRGLQLLFYSVGIGQISSEVPQNLSASRPQDRQFILSSKKLLLSDSGFYLCAWKKVWGREPEAFFGQGTRLTVV.

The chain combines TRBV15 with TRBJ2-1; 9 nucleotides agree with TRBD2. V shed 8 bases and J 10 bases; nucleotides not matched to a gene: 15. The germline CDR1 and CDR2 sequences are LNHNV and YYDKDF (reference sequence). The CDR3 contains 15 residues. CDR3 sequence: CATSQGAGGPNEQFF. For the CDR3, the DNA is TGTGCCACCTCTCAAGGGGCGGGGGGGCCAAACGAGCAGTTCTTC.

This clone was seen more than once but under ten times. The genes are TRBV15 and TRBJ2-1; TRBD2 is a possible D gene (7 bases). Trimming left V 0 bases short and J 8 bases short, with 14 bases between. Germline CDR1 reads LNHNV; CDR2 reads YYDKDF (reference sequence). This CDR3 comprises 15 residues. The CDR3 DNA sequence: TGTGCCACCAGCAGAGATCCGGGGGGCCGGGATGAGCAGTTCTTC. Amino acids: CATSRDPGGRDEQFF.

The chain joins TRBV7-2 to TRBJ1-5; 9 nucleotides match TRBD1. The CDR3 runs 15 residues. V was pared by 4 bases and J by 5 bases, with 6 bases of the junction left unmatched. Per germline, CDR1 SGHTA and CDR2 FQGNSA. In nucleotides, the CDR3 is TGTGCCAGCAGCTCATGGACAGGGGTCGATCAGCCCCAGCATTTT. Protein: CASSSWTGVDQPQHF.

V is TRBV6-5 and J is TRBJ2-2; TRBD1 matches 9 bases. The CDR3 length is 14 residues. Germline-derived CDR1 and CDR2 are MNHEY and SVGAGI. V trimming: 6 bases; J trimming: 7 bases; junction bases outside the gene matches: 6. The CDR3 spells CASRPQGANGELFF. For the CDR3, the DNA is TGTGCCAGCAGACCACAGGGGGCGAACGGGGAGCTGTTTTTT.

CDR3 loop: CASSAGGGYTF. CDR3 bases: TGTGCCAGCAGCGCGGGCGGGGGCTACACCTTC. V and J are TRBV7-2 and TRBJ1-2; D gene unclear. This CDR3 spans 11 amino acids. Germline V lookup: CDR1 SGHTA, CDR2 FQGNSA. Trimming left V 5 bases short and J 8 bases short, with 9 bases between.

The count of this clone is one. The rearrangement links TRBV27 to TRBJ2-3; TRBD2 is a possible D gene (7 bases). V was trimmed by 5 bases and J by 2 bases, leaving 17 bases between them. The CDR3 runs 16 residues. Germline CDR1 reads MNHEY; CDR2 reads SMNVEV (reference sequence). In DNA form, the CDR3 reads TGTGCCAGCAGTCGGCCGACGGGGGGCCTCACAGATACGCAGTATTTT. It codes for CASSRPTGGLTDTQYF.

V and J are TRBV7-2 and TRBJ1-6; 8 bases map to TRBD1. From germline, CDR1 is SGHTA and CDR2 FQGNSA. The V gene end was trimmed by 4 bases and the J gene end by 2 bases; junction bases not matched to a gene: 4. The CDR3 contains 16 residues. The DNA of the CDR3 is TGTGCCAGCAGCTCGGGGACAGGCCCCTATAATTCACCCCTCCACTTT. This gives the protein CASSSGTGPYNSPLHF.

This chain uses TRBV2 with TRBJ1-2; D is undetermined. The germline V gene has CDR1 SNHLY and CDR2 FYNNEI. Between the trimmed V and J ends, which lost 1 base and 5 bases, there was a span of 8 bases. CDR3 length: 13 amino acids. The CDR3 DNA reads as TGTGCCAGCAGTGAAGGGCGGGGATATGGCTACACCTTC. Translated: CASSEGRGYGYTF.

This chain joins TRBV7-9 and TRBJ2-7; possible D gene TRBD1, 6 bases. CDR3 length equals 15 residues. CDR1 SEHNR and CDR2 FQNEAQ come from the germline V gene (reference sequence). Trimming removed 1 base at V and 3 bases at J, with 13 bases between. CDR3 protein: CASSLGAQGYYEQYF. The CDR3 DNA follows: TGTGCCAGCAGCTTAGGGGCACAGGGCTACTACGAGCAGTACTTC.

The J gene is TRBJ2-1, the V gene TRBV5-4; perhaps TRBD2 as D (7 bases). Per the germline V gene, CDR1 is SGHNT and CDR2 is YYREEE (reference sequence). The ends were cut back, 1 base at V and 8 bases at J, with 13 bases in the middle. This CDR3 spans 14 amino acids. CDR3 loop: CASSLTGGLDEQFF. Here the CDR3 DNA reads TGTGCCAGCAGCTTGACGGGGGGCCTGGATGAGCAGTTCTTC.

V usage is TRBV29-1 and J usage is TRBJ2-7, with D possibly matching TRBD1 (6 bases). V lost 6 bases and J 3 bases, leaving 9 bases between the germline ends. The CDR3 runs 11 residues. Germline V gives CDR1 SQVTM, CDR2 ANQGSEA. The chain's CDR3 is CSVARGYEQYF. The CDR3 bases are TGCAGCGTGGCCAGGGGCTACGAGCAGTACTTC.

CDR3 sequence (DNA): TGTGCCAGCAGCCCATGGGGGGTGCAGGGCTCGGAAGCTTTCTTT. This sequence encodes CASSPWGVQGSEAFF. This chain links TRBV11-2 with TRBJ1-1; tentative D call: TRBD1 (5 bases). Deletions cut 5 bases from V and 8 bases from J, with 21 bases between. The CDR3 totals 15 residues. Germline CDR1 and CDR2: SGHAT and FQNNGV. The full variable domain, with the rest looked up from reference TRBV11-2 and TRBJ1-1, is EAGVAQSPRYKIIEKRQSVAFWCNPISGHATLYWYQQILGQGPKLLIQFQNNGVVDDSQLPKDRFSAERLKGVDSTLKIQPAKLEDSAVYLCASSPWGVQGSEAFFGQGTRLTVV.

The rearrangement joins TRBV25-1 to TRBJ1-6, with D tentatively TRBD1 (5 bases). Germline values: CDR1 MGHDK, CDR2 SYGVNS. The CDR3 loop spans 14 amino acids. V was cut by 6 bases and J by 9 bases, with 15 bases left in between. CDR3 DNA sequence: TGTGCCAGCAGCTTAGGCAGGGAAAGTTCACCCCTCCACTTT. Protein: CASSLGRESSPLHF.

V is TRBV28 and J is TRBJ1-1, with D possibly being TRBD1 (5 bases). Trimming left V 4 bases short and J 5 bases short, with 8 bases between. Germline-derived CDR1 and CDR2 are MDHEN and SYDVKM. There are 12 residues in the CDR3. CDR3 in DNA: TGTGCCAGCAGTTACAGGCATACTGAAGCTTTCTTT. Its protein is CASSYRHTEAFF.

The CDR3 is CASRLGEGGLIGNTIYF. The CDR3 nucleotides read TGTGCAAGTCGCTTAGGGGAAGGGGGCTTAATTGGAAACACCATATATTTT. The chain has TRBV12-2 and TRBJ1-3; the table's TRBD1 call for D was not verified on the DNA. TRBV12-2 is a pseudogene. This CDR3 is 17 amino acids long.

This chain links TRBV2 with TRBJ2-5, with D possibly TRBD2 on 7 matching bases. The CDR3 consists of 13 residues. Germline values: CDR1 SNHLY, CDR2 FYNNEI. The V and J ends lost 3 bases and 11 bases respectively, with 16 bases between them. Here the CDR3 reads CASSETGAGEQYF. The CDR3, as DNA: TGTGCCAGCAGTGAGACGGGGGCGGGAGAGCAGTACTTC.

The CDR3 coding sequence is TGTGCCAGTAGTCAGTTTCGTCTAGCGGCTAGGGAATACAATGAGCAGTTCTTC. It translates to CASSQFRLAAREYNEQFF. This chain links TRBV19 with TRBJ2-1, with 7 bases matching TRBD2. Unmatched junction bases numbered 17, after V lost 5 bases and J lost 4 bases. The CDR3 loop spans 18 amino acids. The germline V gene encodes CDR1 LNHDA and CDR2 SQIVND (reference sequence).

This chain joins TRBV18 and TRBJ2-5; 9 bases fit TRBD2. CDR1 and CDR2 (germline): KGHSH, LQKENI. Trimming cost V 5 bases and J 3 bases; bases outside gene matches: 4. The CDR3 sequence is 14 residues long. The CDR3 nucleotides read TGTGCCAGCTCAATTAGCGGGGGAGAAGAGACCCAGTACTTC. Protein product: CASSISGGEETQYF.

In nucleotides, the CDR3 is TGTGCCAGCGCGGCAGACCCTAGGTATGGCTACACCTTC. This sequence encodes CASAADPRYGYTF. The chain uses TRBV2 and TRBJ1-2; no reliable D call. V lost 8 bases, J lost 5 bases, and 15 bases lay in between. Germline CDR1 reads SNHLY; CDR2 reads FYNNEI. The CDR3 sequence is 13 residues long. Full variable domain (remainder filled in from reference TRBV2 and TRBJ1-2): EPEVTQTPSHQVTQMGQEVILRCVPISNHLYFYWYRQILGQKVEFLVSFYNNEISEKSEIFDDQFSVERPDGSNFTLKIRSTKLEDSAMYFCASAADPRYGYTFGSGTRLTVV.

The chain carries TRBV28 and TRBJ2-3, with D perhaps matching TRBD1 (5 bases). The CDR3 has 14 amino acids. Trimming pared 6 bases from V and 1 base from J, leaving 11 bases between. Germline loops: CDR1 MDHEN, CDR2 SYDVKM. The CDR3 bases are TGTGCCAGCAGATTGGGCAGGGGCACAGATACGCAGTATTTT. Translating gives CASRLGRGTDTQYF.